This TCR beta chain was sequenced for a study of T cell changes during pregnancy in multiple sclerosis. Germline V gene sequence: CDR1 MDHEN, CDR2 SYDVKM. The CDR3 has 18 amino acids. Trimming cost V 2 bases and J 4 bases; bases outside gene matches: 9. Generated by immunoSEQ multiplex PCR, the TCRdb table keeps only in-frame clones and is missing some. The data show tens of thousands of clones, roughly 90% seen once. The chain employs TRBV28 and TRBJ2-6, with TRBD1 matching over 9 bases. Here the sequenced sample was peripheral blood, taken in the first trimester of pregnancy. The sequence was collected from a female donor in good health, enrolled as a control in a pregnancy study. CDR3 sequence: CASSLRQGVLAGANVLTF. The CDR3 DNA reads as TGTGCCAGCAGTTTAAGACAGGGGGTATTGGCAGGGGCCAACGTCCTGACTTTC.